This entry concerns a single T cell receptor beta chain. Sequencing used immunoSEQ multiplex PCR; TCRdb keeps in-frame clones, though not all of them. The data hold a few hundred thousand clones, with over 90% observed a single time. The data originate from a study of brain T cells in children with intractable seizures. Time point denoted: blood from clinic visit 5 months post-surgery; TSC patient then seizure free. After removal of 1 base from V and 4 bases from J, the junction contained 19 bases not matched to a gene. Germline loops: CDR1 GTSNPN, CDR2 SVGIG (reference sequence). This CDR3 is 20 amino acids long.

The origin of this receptor is a boy under two years old with tuberous sclerosis and intractable seizures. The chain links TRBV30 to TRBJ2-3; 11 bases map to TRBD1. The specimen comprised peripheral blood, sampled 4 to 5 months after surgery. Written as DNA, the CDR3 is TGTGCCTGGAGTGCCGGGGACAGGGGGTGGGTAGCGGGGGAACCAGATACGCAGTATTTT. It specifies CAWSAGDRGWVAGEPDTQYF.